This T cell receptor (beta chain) is drawn from a study of blood T cell repertoires in COVID-19. On the study more broadly: PBMCs, B-cell-depleted T cells, or T cells provided the cDNA or gDNA that made up the material.

V was clipped by 2 bases and J by 2 bases, with 13 bases between them. Germline lookup yields CDR1 SGHTA and CDR2 FQGNSA. This CDR3 is 15 amino acids long. The protocol was immunoSEQ multiplex PCR, while the TCRdb copy is restricted to in-frame clones and leaves out a portion. The sample includes about 140,000 clones, roughly 78% of them seen just once. The sample taken for sequencing was peripheral blood. The TCR was taken from a man aged 60-69 years with acute or convalescent COVID-19. The V gene is TRBV7-2, the J gene TRBJ2-7, with D possibly matching TRBD2 (6 bases). CDR3 DNA sequence: TGTGCCAGCAGCTTAAGCCCCGGGAGAACCTACGAGCAGTACTTC. The encoded protein is CASSLSPGRTYEQYF.